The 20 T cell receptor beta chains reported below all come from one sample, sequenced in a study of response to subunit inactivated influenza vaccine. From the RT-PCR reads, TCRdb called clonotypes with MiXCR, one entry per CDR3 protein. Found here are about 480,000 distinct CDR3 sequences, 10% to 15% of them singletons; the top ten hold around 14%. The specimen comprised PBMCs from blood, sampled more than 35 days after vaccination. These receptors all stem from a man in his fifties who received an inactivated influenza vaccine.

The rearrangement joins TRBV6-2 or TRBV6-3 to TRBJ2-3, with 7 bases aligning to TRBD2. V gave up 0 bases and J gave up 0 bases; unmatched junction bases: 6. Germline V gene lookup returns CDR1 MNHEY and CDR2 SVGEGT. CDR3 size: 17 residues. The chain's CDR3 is CASSYSNSGGSTDTQYF. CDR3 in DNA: TGTGCCAGCAGTTACTCGAATTCGGGAGGAAGCACAGATACGCAGTATTTT.

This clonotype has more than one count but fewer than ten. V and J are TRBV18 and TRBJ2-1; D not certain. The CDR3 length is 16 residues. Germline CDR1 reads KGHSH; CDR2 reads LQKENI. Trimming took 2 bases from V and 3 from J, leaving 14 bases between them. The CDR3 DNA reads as TGTGCCAGCTCACCAATGTTTGCCGGAAACTACAATGAGCAGTTCTTC. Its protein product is CASSPMFAGNYNEQFF.

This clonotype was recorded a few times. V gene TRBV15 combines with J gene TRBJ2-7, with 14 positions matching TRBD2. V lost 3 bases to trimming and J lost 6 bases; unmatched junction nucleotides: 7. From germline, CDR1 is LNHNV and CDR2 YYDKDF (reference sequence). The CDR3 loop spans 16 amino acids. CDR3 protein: CATSRGLAGAVGEQYF. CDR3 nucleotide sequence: TGTGCCACCAGCAGGGGACTAGCGGGGGCGGTTGGCGAGCAGTACTTC.

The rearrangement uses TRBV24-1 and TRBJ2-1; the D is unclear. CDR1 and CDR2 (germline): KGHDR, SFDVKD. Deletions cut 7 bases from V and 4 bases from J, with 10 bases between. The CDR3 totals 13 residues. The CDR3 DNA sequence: TGTGCCACCAGGGGCTCGAGATACAATGAGCAGTTCTTC. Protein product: CATRGSRYNEQFF.

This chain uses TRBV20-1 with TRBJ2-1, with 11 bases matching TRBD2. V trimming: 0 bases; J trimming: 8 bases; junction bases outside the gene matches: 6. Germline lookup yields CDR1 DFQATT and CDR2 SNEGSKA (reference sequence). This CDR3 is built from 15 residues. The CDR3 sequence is CSARDSRLAGYEQFF. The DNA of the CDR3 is TGCAGTGCTAGAGATTCCCGACTAGCGGGATATGAGCAGTTCTTC.

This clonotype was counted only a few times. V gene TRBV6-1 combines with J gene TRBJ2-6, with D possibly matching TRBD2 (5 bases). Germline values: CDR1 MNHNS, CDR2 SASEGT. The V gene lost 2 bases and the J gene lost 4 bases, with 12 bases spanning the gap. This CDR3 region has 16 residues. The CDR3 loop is CASSERKGSGANVLTF. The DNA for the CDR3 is TGTGCCAGCAGTGAACGGAAAGGGAGCGGGGCCAACGTCCTGACTTTC.

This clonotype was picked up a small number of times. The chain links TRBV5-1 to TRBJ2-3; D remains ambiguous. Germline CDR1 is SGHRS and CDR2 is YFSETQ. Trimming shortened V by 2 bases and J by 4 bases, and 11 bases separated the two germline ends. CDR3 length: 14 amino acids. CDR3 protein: CASSFFGVADTQYF. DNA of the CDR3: TGCGCCAGCAGCTTTTTCGGAGTAGCAGATACGCAGTATTTT.

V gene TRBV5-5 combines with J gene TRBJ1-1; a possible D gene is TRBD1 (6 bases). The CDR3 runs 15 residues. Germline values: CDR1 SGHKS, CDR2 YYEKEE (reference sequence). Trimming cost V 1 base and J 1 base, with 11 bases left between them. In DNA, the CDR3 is TGTGCCAGCAGCTTGAGTGCGGGGGCGAACACTGAAGCTTTCTTT. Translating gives CASSLSAGANTEAFF.

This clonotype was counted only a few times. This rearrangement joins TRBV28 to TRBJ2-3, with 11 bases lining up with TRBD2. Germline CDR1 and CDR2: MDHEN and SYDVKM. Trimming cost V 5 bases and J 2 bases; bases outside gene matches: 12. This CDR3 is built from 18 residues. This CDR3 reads CASSPPSSGGRHTDTQYF. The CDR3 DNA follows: TGTGCCAGCAGTCCCCCATCTAGCGGGGGGCGACACACAGATACGCAGTATTTT.

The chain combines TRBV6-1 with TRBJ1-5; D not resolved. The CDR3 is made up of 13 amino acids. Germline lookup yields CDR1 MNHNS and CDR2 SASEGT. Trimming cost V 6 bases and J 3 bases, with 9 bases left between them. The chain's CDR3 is CASSSGPNQPQHF. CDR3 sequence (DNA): TGTGCCAGCAGCTCCGGCCCCAATCAGCCCCAGCATTTT.

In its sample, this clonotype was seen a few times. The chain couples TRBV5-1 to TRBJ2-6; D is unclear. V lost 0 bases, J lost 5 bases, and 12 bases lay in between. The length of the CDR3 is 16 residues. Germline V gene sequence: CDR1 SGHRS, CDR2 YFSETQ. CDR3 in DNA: TGCGCCAGCAGCTTGGTAGTAGCTTCTAGGGCCAACGTCCTGACTTTC. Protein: CASSLVVASRANVLTF. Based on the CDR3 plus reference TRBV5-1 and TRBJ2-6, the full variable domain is KAGVTQTPRYLIKTRGQQVTLSCSPISGHRSVSWYQQTPGQGLQFLFEYFSETQRNKGNFPGRFSGRQFSNSRSEMNVSTLELGDSALYLCASSLVVASRANVLTFGAGSRLTVL.

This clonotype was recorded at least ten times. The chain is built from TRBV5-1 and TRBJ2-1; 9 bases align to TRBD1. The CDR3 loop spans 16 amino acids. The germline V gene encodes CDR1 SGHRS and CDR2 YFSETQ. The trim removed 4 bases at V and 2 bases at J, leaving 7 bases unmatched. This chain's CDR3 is CASSPGGTGTYNEQFF. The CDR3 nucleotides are TGCGCCAGCAGCCCCGGTGGGACAGGGACCTACAATGAGCAGTTCTTC.

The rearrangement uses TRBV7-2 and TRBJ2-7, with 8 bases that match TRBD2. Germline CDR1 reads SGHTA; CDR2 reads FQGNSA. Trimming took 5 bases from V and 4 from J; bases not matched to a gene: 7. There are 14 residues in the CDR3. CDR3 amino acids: CASSQRTSSYEQYF. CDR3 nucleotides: TGTGCCAGCAGCCAAAGGACTAGCTCTTACGAGCAGTACTTC.

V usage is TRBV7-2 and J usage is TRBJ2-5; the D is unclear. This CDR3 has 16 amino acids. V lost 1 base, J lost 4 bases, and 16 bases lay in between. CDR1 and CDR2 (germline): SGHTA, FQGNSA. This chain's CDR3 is CASSLGMGLGLETQYF. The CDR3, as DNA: TGTGCCAGCAGCTTAGGCATGGGTTTAGGCTTAGAGACCCAGTACTTC.

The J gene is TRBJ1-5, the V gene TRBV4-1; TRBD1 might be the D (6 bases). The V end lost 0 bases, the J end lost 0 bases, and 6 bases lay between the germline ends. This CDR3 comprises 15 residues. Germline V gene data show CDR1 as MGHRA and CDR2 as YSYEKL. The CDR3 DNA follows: TGCGCCAGCAGCCAAGAACAGGGTAGCAATCAGCCCCAGCATTTT. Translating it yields CASSQEQGSNQPQHF.

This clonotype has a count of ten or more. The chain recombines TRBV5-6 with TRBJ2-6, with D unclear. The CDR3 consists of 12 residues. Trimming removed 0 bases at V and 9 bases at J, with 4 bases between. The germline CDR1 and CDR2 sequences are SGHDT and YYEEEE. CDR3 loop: CASSLGYNVLTF. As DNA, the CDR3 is TGTGCCAGCAGCTTGGGATACAACGTCCTGACTTTC. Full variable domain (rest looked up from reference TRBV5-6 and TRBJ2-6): DAGVTQSPTHLIKTRGQQVTLRCSPKSGHDTVSWYQQALGQGPQFIFQYYEEEERQRGNFPDRFSGHQFPNYSSELNVNALLLGDSALYLCASSLGYNVLTFGAGSRLTVL.

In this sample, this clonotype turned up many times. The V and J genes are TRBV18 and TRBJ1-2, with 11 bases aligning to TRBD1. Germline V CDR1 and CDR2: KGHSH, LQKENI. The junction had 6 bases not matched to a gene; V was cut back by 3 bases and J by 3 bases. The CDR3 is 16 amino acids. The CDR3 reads CASSPRRGQGDYGYTF. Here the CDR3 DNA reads TGTGCCAGCTCACCTAGACGGGGACAGGGGGACTATGGCTACACCTTC.

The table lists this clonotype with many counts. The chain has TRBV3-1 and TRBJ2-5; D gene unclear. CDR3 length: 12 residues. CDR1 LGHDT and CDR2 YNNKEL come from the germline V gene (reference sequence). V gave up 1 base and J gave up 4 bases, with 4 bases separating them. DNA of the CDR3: TGTGCCAGCAGCCAAGTTGGAGAGACCCAGTACTTC. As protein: CASSQVGETQYF.

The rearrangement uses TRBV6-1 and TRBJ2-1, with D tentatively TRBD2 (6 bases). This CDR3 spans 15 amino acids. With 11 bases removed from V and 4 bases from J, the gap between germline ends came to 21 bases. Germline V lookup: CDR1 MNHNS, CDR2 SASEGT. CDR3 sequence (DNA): TGTGCCGCCGCCTCCGGTACCGGGACTTACAATGAGCAGTTCTTC. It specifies CAAASGTGTYNEQFF.

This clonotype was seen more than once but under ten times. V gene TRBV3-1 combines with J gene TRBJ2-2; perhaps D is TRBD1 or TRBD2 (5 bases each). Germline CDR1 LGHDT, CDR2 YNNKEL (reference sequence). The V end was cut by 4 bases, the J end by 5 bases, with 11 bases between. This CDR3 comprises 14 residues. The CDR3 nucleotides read TGTGCCAGCAGCCCACTTGGGGGTACCGGGGAGCTGTTTTTT. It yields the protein CASSPLGGTGELFF.